This TCR beta chain was retrieved from a study of T-cell reconstitution after alpha-beta-depleted transplantation in children. The CDR3 consists of 16 residues. With V trimmed by 0 bases and J by 5 bases, 7 bases remained unmatched. CDR1 and CDR2 (germline): LGHDT, YNNKEL (reference sequence). Whole-study findings and limits: Surviving thymic progenitors and recipient T cells were the source of high TCRbeta diversity at day 60 in some patients. When one year had passed after transplant, most T-cell counts and diversity came from newly produced T cells.

This clonotype showed up many times. Its target is unknown. The TCRbeta library was prepared with unique molecular identifiers. TCRdb analysed the PCR reads with MiXCR anew, one entry per CDR3 protein. This table has around 300,000 distinct CDR3 sequences, 6% to 10% appearing once. V is TRBV3-1 and J is TRBJ2-1; the match to TRBD2 covers 7 bases. This TCR was sampled from a female patient between 2 and 15 years old who had a stem cell transplant for Fanconi anemia, so the T cells may come from the graft donor. This specimen consisted of peripheral blood, obtained 360 days after TCRalphabeta/CD19-depleted stem cell transplant. The CDR3 reads CASSQESGNQNNEQFF. CDR3 nucleotide sequence: TGTGCCAGCAGCCAAGAGAGCGGGAACCAGAACAATGAGCAGTTCTTC.